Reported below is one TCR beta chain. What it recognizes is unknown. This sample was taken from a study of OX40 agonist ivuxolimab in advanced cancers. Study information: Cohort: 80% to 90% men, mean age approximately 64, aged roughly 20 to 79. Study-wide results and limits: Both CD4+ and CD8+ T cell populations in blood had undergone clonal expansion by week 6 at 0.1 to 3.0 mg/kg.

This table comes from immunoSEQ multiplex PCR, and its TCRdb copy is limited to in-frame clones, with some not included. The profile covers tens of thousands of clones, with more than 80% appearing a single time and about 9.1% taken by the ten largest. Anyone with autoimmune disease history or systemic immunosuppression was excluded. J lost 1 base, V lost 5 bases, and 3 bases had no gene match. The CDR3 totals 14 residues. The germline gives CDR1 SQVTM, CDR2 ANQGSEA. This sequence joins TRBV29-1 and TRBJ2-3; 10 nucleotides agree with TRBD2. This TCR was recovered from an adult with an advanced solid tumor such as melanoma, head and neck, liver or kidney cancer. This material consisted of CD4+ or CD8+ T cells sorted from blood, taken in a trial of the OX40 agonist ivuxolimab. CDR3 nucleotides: TGCAGCGTTAGAGGGACTAGCGGCACAGATACGCAGTATTTT. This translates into CSVRGTSGTDTQYF.